This T cell receptor (beta chain) appears in the sequencing data of a study of blood T cell repertoires in COVID-19. CDR3 size: 13 residues. V shed 2 bases and J shed 0 bases, with 3 bases lying between them. From germline, CDR1 is MRHNA and CDR2 SNTAGT. The table came from immunoSEQ multiplex PCR; TCRdb's copy has only in-frame clones and leaves some out. The repertoire holds approximately 40,000 clones, with around 87% as singletons. This rearrangement joins TRBV6-4 to TRBJ2-3; no reliable D call. Sequenced: peripheral blood. The source of this sequence is a middle-aged man with COVID-19, enrolled during active disease. The CDR3 sequence is CASSDQSTDTQYF. The CDR3 DNA reads TGTGCCAGCAGTGACCAGAGCACAGATACGCAGTATTTT.